The rows below give T cell receptor beta chains drawn from one sample of a study of radiotherapy plus CTLA-4 blockade in lung cancer. The repertoire was sequenced with immunoSEQ multiplex PCR; TCRdb's copy has only in-frame clones and lacks some. The table records fewer than 100,000 clones, approximately 80% of them present only once. Sequenced here: peripheral blood, sampled from a patient treated with radiotherapy plus ipilimumab. The receptor source for this set is a human donor with non-small cell lung cancer who had stable disease on radiotherapy plus ipilimumab. Each CDR3 is given with its conserved first and last residue. Each record gives: clone size, J gene, D gene, V gene, CDR3 protein, CDR3 DNA. A D gene is named only where the DNA matches it firmly. A clone size is listed for some rows: how often the clone was seen (once, few, many), or a class if it is expanded.

>few|TRBJ1-5|NA|TRBV19
CASSIVGHPNQPQHF
TGTGCCAGTAGTATAGTCGGACATCCAAATCAGCCCCAGCATTTT
>NA|TRBJ1-5|TRBD1|TRBV6-5
CASSYFGQGGQPQHF
TGTGCCAGCAGTTATTTTGGACAGGGGGGTCAGCCCCAGCATTTT
>few|TRBJ2-7|NA|TRBV10-2
CASSSEGRPPYEQYF
TGCGCCAGCAGTTCCGAGGGACGGCCCCCCTACGAGCAGTACTTC
>NA|TRBJ1-1|NA|TRBV11-2
CASSSRGGGRFKNTEAFF
TGTGCCAGCAGCTCCCGCGGGGGAGGGAGGTTTAAGAACACTGAAGCTTTCTTT
>NA|TRBJ2-1|TRBD2|TRBV6-1
CASGESGKVGNEQFF
TGTGCCAGCGGTGAAAGCGGGAAGGTTGGCAATGAGCAGTTCTTC
>NA|TRBJ2-5|NA|TRBV30
CAWSDRAQYF
TGTGCCTGGAGCGACAGAGCCCAGTACTTC
>NA|TRBJ2-5|TRBD2|TRBV7-2
CASSGSGGPSSSQYF
TGTGCCAGCAGTGGTAGCGGGGGGCCCTCGTCGTCCCAGTACTTC
>once|TRBJ2-2|TRBD2|TRBV4-2
CASSQVGVAGGQTGELFF
TGTGCCAGCAGCCAAGTCGGGGTAGCGGGGGGGCAAACCGGGGAGCTGTTTTTT
>NA|TRBJ2-1|TRBD1|TRBV18
CASSPRTGLDNEQFF
TGTGCCAGCTCACCGCGGACAGGGTTGGACAATGAGCAGTTCTTC
>NA|TRBJ1-5|TRBD1|TRBV2
CASSDGQDLNQPQHF
TGTGCCAGCAGTGATGGACAGGACCTAAATCAGCCCCAGCATTTT
>NA|TRBJ2-1|TRBD2|TRBV6-1
CASIAWASGYNEQFF
TGTGCCAGCATCGCGTGGGCTAGCGGTTACAATGAGCAGTTCTTC
>NA|TRBJ1-4|NA|TRBV27
CASGHPINEKLFF
TGTGCCAGTGGGCACCCAATAAATGAAAAACTGTTTTTT
>NA|TRBJ1-2|NA|TRBV7-2
CASSLQANYGYTF
TGTGCCAGCAGCTTGCAGGCTAACTATGGCTACACCTTC
>medium-sized|TRBJ2-7|NA|TRBV10-2
CASSAGYEQYF
TGCGCCAGCAGTGCAGGGTACGAGCAGTACTTC
>once|TRBJ2-3|NA|TRBV5-1
CASSPQGTDTQYF
TGCGCCAGCAGCCCCCAGGGCACAGATACGCAGTATTTT
>once|TRBJ1-2|TRBD1|TRBV7-8
CASSLAGQGPLYGYTF
TGTGCCAGCAGCTTAGCTGGACAGGGGCCCCTTTATGGCTACACCTTC
>NA|TRBJ1-1|TRBD1|TRBV4-1
CASSQAQGMNTEAFF
TGCGCCAGCAGCCAAGCACAGGGGATGAACACTGAAGCTTTCTTT
>NA|TRBJ2-3|TRBD1|TRBV7-9
CASSPGQGPIVTDTQYF
TGTGCCAGCAGCCCAGGACAGGGGCCGATTGTGACAGATACGCAGTATTTT
>NA|TRBJ2-1|TRBD2|TRBV5-4
CASSAPSAGGPNEQFF
TGTGCCAGCAGCGCTCCCTCAGCGGGGGGACCCAATGAGCAGTTCTTC
>NA|TRBJ2-1|TRBD2|TRBV29-1
CSVVGTSGTTYNEQFF
TGCAGCGTGGTTGGGACTAGCGGAACTACCTACAATGAGCAGTTCTTC
>few|TRBJ2-7|TRBD2|TRBV19
CASLLAGASYEQYF
TGTGCCAGTCTTCTAGCGGGAGCATCCTACGAGCAGTACTTC
>NA|TRBJ1-6|NA|TRBV11-2
CASTRAINNSPLHF
TGTGCCAGTACCCGGGCCATCAATAATTCACCCCTCCACTTT
>NA|TRBJ2-7|NA|TRBV28
CASSVRQLTYEQYF
TGTGCCAGCAGTGTACGACAGTTAACCTACGAGCAGTACTTC
>NA|TRBJ2-1|NA|TRBV9
CASSVAAVSYNEQFF
TGTGCCAGCAGCGTAGCAGCGGTCTCCTACAATGAGCAGTTCTTC
>NA|TRBJ2-1|TRBD2|TRBV5-1
CASSLETSSEQFF
TGCGCCAGCAGCTTGGAGACTAGCAGTGAGCAGTTCTTC
>NA|TRBJ2-7|TRBD2|TRBV30
CAWSVRAAGDYEQYF
TGTGCCTGGAGTGTCCGGGCAGCGGGGGACTACGAGCAGTACTTC
>NA|TRBJ2-7|TRBD1|TRBV5-1
CASTMGQGGYEQYF
TGCGCCAGCACCATGGGACAGGGAGGATACGAGCAGTACTTC
>NA|TRBJ1-1|NA|TRBV28
CASSLGAMNTEAFF
TGTGCCAGCAGCCTGGGGGCGATGAACACTGAAGCTTTCTTT
>NA|TRBJ2-2|NA|TRBV5-1
CASSQQKGGPNTGELFF
TGCGCCAGCAGCCAACAAAAGGGGGGACCGAACACCGGGGAGCTGTTTTTT
>NA|TRBJ2-1|NA|TRBV30
CAWNGGRSYNEQFF
TGTGCCTGGAACGGCGGCCGCTCCTACAATGAGCAGTTCTTC
>NA|TRBJ1-5|TRBD1|TRBV18
CASSPGQGVQPQHF
TGTGCCAGCTCACCGGGACAGGGAGTTCAGCCCCAGCATTTT
>NA|TRBJ1-4|TRBD1|TRBV5-1
CASSLEGQTNEKLFF
TGCGCCAGCAGCTTGGAGGGACAGACAAATGAAAAACTGTTTTTT
>NA|TRBJ1-6|NA|TRBV6-5
CASSYGQWENSPLHF
TGTGCCAGCAGTTACGGACAGTGGGAGAATTCACCCCTCCACTTT
>once|TRBJ1-6|NA|TRBV2
CASHMVRNNSPLHF
TGTGCCAGCCATATGGTGAGAAATAATTCACCCCTCCACTTT
>NA|TRBJ2-7|NA|TRBV6-4
CASSVGPGDSYEQYF
TGTGCCAGCAGTGTAGGGCCCGGGGACTCCTACGAGCAGTACTTC
>NA|TRBJ2-1|TRBD1|TRBV4-2
CASSQAFDRANEQFF
TGTGCCAGCAGCCAAGCCTTTGACAGGGCGAATGAGCAGTTCTTC
>NA|TRBJ1-2|NA|TRBV10-3
CAISESARRANYGYTF
TGTGCCATCAGTGAGTCCGCACGACGGGCTAACTATGGCTACACCTTC
>NA|TRBJ2-1|NA|TRBV9
CASSPRPSSYNEQFF
TGTGCCAGCAGCCCCCGTCCCAGCTCCTACAATGAGCAGTTCTTC
>NA|TRBJ2-7|TRBD1|TRBV2
CASSRDREGYEQYF
TGTGCCAGCAGTCGGGACAGGGAAGGTTACGAGCAGTACTTC
>NA|TRBJ1-4|NA|TRBV9
CASSVAVTTNEKLFF
TGTGCCAGCAGCGTAGCTGTAACAACTAATGAAAAACTGTTTTTT
>NA|TRBJ2-5|TRBD2|TRBV5-1
CASSSAPSGGGQETQYF
TGCGCCAGCAGCTCGGCCCCTAGCGGGGGGGGCCAAGAGACCCAGTACTTC
>NA|TRBJ2-5|NA|TRBV14
CASSLTGLGHPETQYF
TGTGCCAGCAGCTTGACGGGACTCGGCCACCCAGAGACCCAGTACTTC
>NA|TRBJ2-1|NA|TRBV9
CASSGTILNNEQFF
TGTGCCAGCAGCGGGACTATACTAAACAATGAGCAGTTCTTC